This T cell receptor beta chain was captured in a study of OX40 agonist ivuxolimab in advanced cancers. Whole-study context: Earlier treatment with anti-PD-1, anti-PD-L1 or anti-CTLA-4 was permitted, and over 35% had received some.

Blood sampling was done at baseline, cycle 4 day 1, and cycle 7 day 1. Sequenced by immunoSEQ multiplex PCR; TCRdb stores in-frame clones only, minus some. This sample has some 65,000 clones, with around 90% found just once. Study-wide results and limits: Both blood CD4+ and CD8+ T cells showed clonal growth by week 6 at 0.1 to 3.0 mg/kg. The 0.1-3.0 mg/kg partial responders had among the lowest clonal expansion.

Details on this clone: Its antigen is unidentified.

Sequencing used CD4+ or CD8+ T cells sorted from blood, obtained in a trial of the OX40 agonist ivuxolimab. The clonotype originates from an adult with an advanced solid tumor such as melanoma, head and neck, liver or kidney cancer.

CDR3 amino acids: CASSLGREANYGYTF. The CDR3 coding sequence is TGTGCCAGCAGTTTAGGGCGGGAAGCTAACTATGGCTACACCTTC. The chain uses TRBV27 and TRBJ1-2; no definite D call. The CDR3 extends over 15 amino acids. The germline V gene encodes CDR1 MNHEY and CDR2 SMNVEV (reference sequence). V was clipped by 2 bases and J by 0 bases, with 10 bases between them.